Shown below are 2 T cell receptor beta chains from a single sample sequenced in a study of T cell responses to AZD1222 COVID-19 vaccine. TCRdb's copy holds only in-frame clones and misses some; the assay was immunoSEQ multiplex PCR. Of 100,000 to 150,000 clones listed, about 88% are singletons. The sample consisted of peripheral blood, taken on day 0 of AZD1222 vaccination. These receptors originate from an adult in good health.

The rearrangement uses TRBV6-1 and TRBJ1-2; D unresolved. Trimming pared 3 bases from V and 3 bases from J, leaving 8 bases between. The CDR3 is 13 residues long. Germline V lookup: CDR1 MNHNS, CDR2 SASEGT. CDR3 in amino acids: CASSDQGHYGYTF. In nucleotides, the CDR3 is TGTGCCAGCAGTGATCAAGGCCACTATGGCTACACCTTC.

As for this clone: Relative to the germline gene, one junction end is altered; a read error may explain this. The chain couples TRBV7-3 to TRBJ2-1; D is perhaps TRBD1 (6 bases). The CDR3 sequence is 14 residues long. The V gene's germline CDR1 is SGHTA and CDR2 FQGTGA. The CDR3 here is CANSLTGSRNEQFF. CDR3 sequence (DNA): TGTGCCAACAGCTTAACAGGGTCTCGTAATGAGCAGTTCTTC.